The 27 T cell receptor beta chains reported below all come from one sample, sequenced in a study of T cell repertoires in cytomegalovirus infection. TCRdb processed the reads anew with MiXCR; each CDR3 protein has one entry. The sample lists around 630,000 distinct CDR3 sequences; around 24% were seen once. The sample consisted of CD8+ T cells from PBMCs. These receptors were taken from a human donor in good health (CMV status not recorded). Some clones in this sample may be carry-over from other donors' samples.

This clonotype was seen a handful of times. The rearrangement links TRBV7-9 to TRBJ2-7; maybe TRBD2 (6 bases). V lost 4 bases, J lost 2 bases, and 18 bases lay in between. Germline V lookup: CDR1 SEHNR, CDR2 FQNEAQ (reference sequence). The CDR3 consists of 16 residues. CDR3 in DNA: TGTGCCAGCAGCTCCCTAGGACACGGAGGGCCCTACGAGCAGTACTTC. It yields the protein CASSSLGHGGPYEQYF.

This clonotype was picked up a small number of times. This chain links TRBV25-1 with TRBJ1-1; possible D gene TRBD1, 5 bases. Germline V gives CDR1 MGHDK, CDR2 SYGVNS. The V and J ends lost 0 bases and 1 base respectively, with 12 bases between them. The CDR3 is made up of 16 amino acids. This CDR3 reads CASSEYWSGGNTEAFF. The CDR3 DNA follows: TGTGCCAGCAGTGAATATTGGTCGGGGGGGAACACTGAAGCTTTCTTT.

This clonotype was picked up a small number of times. This chain uses TRBV6-2 or TRBV6-3 with TRBJ2-1, with D perhaps matching TRBD1 (6 bases). The CDR3 loop spans 15 amino acids. From germline, CDR1 is MNHEY and CDR2 SVGEGT. V was shortened by 8 bases and J by 2 bases, with 16 bases between the two germline ends. The CDR3 DNA sequence: TGTGCCAGCGATTCTGGGACAAGGACCTACAATGAGCAGTTCTTC. Amino acids: CASDSGTRTYNEQFF.

This sequence joins TRBV2 and TRBJ2-1, with D hard to call. The CDR3 is made up of 13 amino acids. Between the trimmed V and J ends, which lost 2 bases and 5 bases, there was a span of 7 bases. From germline, CDR1 is SNHLY and CDR2 FYNNEI. The CDR3 loop is CASSEWADNEQFF. The DNA of the CDR3 is TGTGCCAGCAGTGAATGGGCAGACAATGAGCAGTTCTTC.

The chain joins TRBV20-1 to TRBJ1-5; D is ambiguous. CDR1 DFQATT and CDR2 SNEGSKA come from the germline V gene (reference sequence). V was shortened by 0 bases and J by 2 bases, with 11 bases between the two germline ends. The length of the CDR3 is 15 residues. CDR3 sequence reads: CSARDRKGRNQPQHF. The CDR3 region has the DNA TGCAGTGCTAGAGATCGGAAGGGCCGCAATCAGCCCCAGCATTTT.

This clonotype occurred a few times. The CDR3: CASSLTGSWAQHF. The CDR3 DNA sequence: TGTGCCAGCAGCTTGACAGGGAGCTGGGCCCAGCATTTT. V is TRBV7-9 and J is TRBJ1-5; 7 bases agree with TRBD1. After removal of 3 bases from V and 11 bases from J, the junction contained 7 bases not matched to a gene. Germline V gives CDR1 SEHNR, CDR2 FQNEAQ (reference sequence). The CDR3 runs 13 residues.

This clonotype showed up many times. The CDR3 here is CASSYSAGYRGSPLHF. In DNA form, the CDR3 reads TGTGCCAGCAGTTACTCGGCGGGCTACAGGGGTTCACCCCTCCACTTT. The V and J genes are TRBV6-2 or TRBV6-3 and TRBJ1-6; the match to TRBD1 covers 7 bases. Germline CDR1 MNHEY, CDR2 SVGEGT. J lost 9 bases, V lost 0 bases, and 8 bases had no gene match. CDR3 length: 16 residues.

The chain uses TRBV20-1 and TRBJ1-3; D call uncertain. CDR1 and CDR2 from the germline V gene are DFQATT and SNEGSKA (reference sequence). The CDR3 covers 15 residues. V shed 3 bases and J shed 4 bases, with 16 bases lying between them. This chain's CDR3 is CSARSLSGAGNTIYF. The CDR3 DNA follows: TGCAGTGCTAGGTCGCTTTCAGGAGCCGGAAACACCATATATTTT.

The chain couples TRBV7-6 to TRBJ2-1; 10 bases align to TRBD2. The CDR3 contains 18 residues. V lost 3 bases and J lost 4; bases outside the gene matches: 12. The germline CDR1 and CDR2 sequences are SGHVS and FNYEAQ. The CDR3 region has the DNA TGTGCCAGCAGCTTTAGGGCCAGCGGGGGGGCCAGGTACAATGAGCAGTTCTTC. It specifies CASSFRASGGARYNEQFF.

This clonotype was observed at least ten times. CDR3 in DNA: TGTGCCAGCAGCTCTCTGTCGGGCTTCCATCCGGGAACGCAGTATTTT. Protein product: CASSSLSGFHPGTQYF. The chain has TRBV7-2 and TRBJ2-3; D may be TRBD2 (5 bases). V shed 4 bases and J shed 9 bases, with 23 bases lying between them. The CDR3 length is 16 residues. Germline CDR1 SGHTA, CDR2 FQGNSA.

V usage is TRBV24-1 and J usage is TRBJ1-2; D uncertain. V lost 0 bases, J lost 2 bases, and 6 bases lay in between. The germline CDR1 and CDR2 sequences are KGHDR and SFDVKD. The CDR3 length is 14 residues. This chain's CDR3 is CATSDLAVNYGYTF. CDR3 nucleotides: TGTGCCACCAGTGATTTGGCGGTGAACTATGGCTACACCTTC.

V and J are TRBV7-3 and TRBJ2-7, with 9 bases aligning to TRBD1. The CDR3 is 16 amino acids. The ends lost 5 bases at V and 4 bases at J; junction bases unmatched: 12. From germline, CDR1 is SGHTA and CDR2 FQGTGA. The DNA of the CDR3 is TGTGCCAGCAGCGCCCGTACCGGGGACAGGGTTTACGAGCAGTACTTC. It is translated as CASSARTGDRVYEQYF. Full variable domain (remainder filled in from reference TRBV7-3 and TRBJ2-7): GAGVSQTPSNKVTEKGKYVELRCDPISGHTALYWYRQSLGQGPEFLIYFQGTGAADDSGLPNDRFFAVRPEGSVSTLKIQRTERGDSAVYLCASSARTGDRVYEQYFGPGTRLTVT.

This clonotype came up many times. The chain has TRBV6-5 and TRBJ1-2, with D possibly TRBD1 on 6 matching bases. This CDR3 comprises 15 residues. V lost 0 bases to trimming and J lost 6 bases, with 14 bases between them. Germline CDR1 is MNHEY and CDR2 is SVGAGI. The CDR3, as DNA: TGTGCCAGCAGTTACTCGGGGACACGCAGAGATGGCTACACCTTC. It translates to CASSYSGTRRDGYTF.

The gene calls are TRBV7-9 and TRBJ2-1, with 8 nucleotides matching TRBD1. The CDR3 totals 14 residues. The V gene's germline CDR1 is SEHNR and CDR2 FQNEAQ (reference sequence). V was pared by 6 bases and J by 3 bases, with 4 bases of the junction left unmatched. This CDR3 is CASRPGQVYNEQFF. The CDR3 DNA follows: TGTGCCAGCAGACCGGGACAGGTCTACAATGAGCAGTTCTTC.

The chain links TRBV14 to TRBJ2-5, with D perhaps matching TRBD2 (6 bases). The CDR3 length is 14 residues. Trimming took 2 bases from V and 0 from J, leaving 7 bases between them. Germline CDR1 SGHDN, CDR2 FVKESK. The CDR3 DNA is TGTGCCAGCAGCCAACGGGAGTACCAAGAGACCCAGTACTTC. Protein sequence: CASSQREYQETQYF. Drawing the rest from reference TRBV14 and TRBJ2-5, the complete variable domain is EAGVTQFPSHSVIEKGQTVTLRCDPISGHDNLYWYRRVMGKEIKFLLHFVKESKQDESGMPNNRFLAERTGGTYSTLKVQPAELEDSGVYFCASSQREYQETQYFGPGTRLLVL.

This clonotype was detected ten times or more. The CDR3, as DNA: TGTGCCAGCAGCCCCCGGACAGGGCCCAACACCGGGGAGCTGTTTTTT. Translation: CASSPRTGPNTGELFF. The V gene is TRBV7-8, the J gene TRBJ2-2; 8 nucleotides align to TRBD1. The CDR3 runs to 16 residues. Germline CDR1 reads SGHVS; CDR2 reads FQNEAQ. V lost 5 bases and J lost 2; bases outside the gene matches: 7.

This clonotype was seen more than once but under ten times. This chain joins TRBV29-1 and TRBJ2-6; TRBD1 might be the D (6 bases). The CDR3 consists of 15 residues. Germline V CDR1 and CDR2: SQVTM, ANQGSEA. V was cut by 3 bases and J by 1 base, with 10 bases left in between. The DNA for the CDR3 is TGCAGCGTTGAGCAACAGGGTTCTGGGGCCAACGTCCTGACTTTC. Translation: CSVEQQGSGANVLTF.

The CDR3 bases are TGTGCCAGCAGTTTATACGTTGGCCTAGCTGGGGAGACCCAGTACTTC. Its translation is CASSLYVGLAGETQYF. The chain combines TRBV12-3 or TRBV12-4 with TRBJ2-5, with D perhaps matching TRBD2 (5 bases). With 2 bases removed from V and 5 bases from J, the gap between germline ends came to 18 bases. This CDR3 region has 16 residues.

This clonotype showed up just a few times. The rearrangement joins TRBV6-2 or TRBV6-3 to TRBJ1-2, with TRBD1 as a possible D gene (6 bases). Germline-derived CDR1 and CDR2 are MNHEY and SVGEGT. The CDR3 covers 13 residues. With 8 bases removed from V and 4 bases from J, the gap between germline ends came to 14 bases. The CDR3 here is CASEAGAGYGYTF. DNA of the CDR3: TGTGCCAGCGAAGCAGGGGCCGGCTATGGCTACACCTTC.

In this sample, this clonotype turned up a few times. The chain is built from TRBV7-2 and TRBJ1-3; the D is unclear. From germline, CDR1 is SGHTA and CDR2 FQGNSA. This CDR3 has 15 amino acids. V was trimmed by 1 base and J by 1 base, leaving 8 bases between them. In DNA, the CDR3 is TGTGCCAGCAGCTTAGGCTTCCTTTCTGGAAACACCATATATTTT. It translates to CASSLGFLSGNTIYF.

This clonotype showed up just a few times. J is TRBJ1-4 and V is TRBV11-3; D uncertain. V shed 0 bases and J shed 8 bases, with 10 bases lying between them. Germline lookup yields CDR1 SGHNT and CDR2 YENEEA. This CDR3 comprises 14 residues. The CDR3 DNA sequence: TGTGCCAGCAGCTTAGAAAAGGTGTACGAAAAACTGTTTTTT. The encoded protein is CASSLEKVYEKLFF. Looking up the rest from reference TRBV11-3 and TRBJ1-4 gives the full variable domain: EAGVVQSPRYKIIEKKQPVAFWCNPISGHNTLYWYLQNLGQGPELLIRYENEEAVDDSQLPKDRFSAERLKGVDSTLKIQPAELGDSAVYLCASSLEKVYEKLFFGSGTQLSVL.

This chain connects TRBV6-2 or TRBV6-3 to TRBJ2-5; no definite D call. The germline CDR1 and CDR2 sequences are MNHEY and SVGEGT. The CDR3 contains 13 residues. Trimming cost V 8 bases and J 1 base, with 11 bases left between them. The CDR3 nucleotides read TGTGCCAGCCGCCTTCGAAGCCAAGAGACCCAGTACTTC. Translation: CASRLRSQETQYF.

There are many counts of this clonotype. The chain couples TRBV2 to TRBJ1-5, with D possibly being TRBD1 (6 bases). The CDR3 has 15 amino acids. Germline loops: CDR1 SNHLY, CDR2 FYNNEI. V was cut by 8 bases and J by 0 bases, with 14 bases left in between. CDR3 amino acids: CASRRGQNSNQPQHF. CDR3 in DNA: TGTGCCAGCCGACGCGGACAGAATAGCAATCAGCCCCAGCATTTT.

This clonotype was observed a few times. This rearrangement joins TRBV6-2 or TRBV6-3 to TRBJ1-5; D call uncertain. Trimming removed 5 bases from V and 11 bases from J, with 13 bases in between. The CDR3 totals 12 residues. Germline CDR1 reads MNHEY; CDR2 reads SVGEGT. CDR3 DNA sequence: TGTGCCAGCAGTGGCGGTGCCCCAGCCCAGCATTTT. Translation gives CASSGGAPAQHF.

The chain couples TRBV7-4 to TRBJ2-2, with 13 bases aligning to TRBD2. CDR3 length: 17 amino acids. Germline V CDR1 and CDR2: SGHVT, SQSDAQ. Germline trimming cut 5 bases from V and 7 bases from J; bases unmatched to any gene: 10. CDR3 DNA sequence: TGTGCCAGCAGCCCTCCCGGGGGACTAGCGGGGCTCGGGGAGCTGTTTTTT. This sequence encodes CASSPPGGLAGLGELFF.

Concerning this clonotype itself: At one end the junction does not follow the germline gene, possibly because of a read error. This chain joins TRBV7-6 and TRBJ1-1; D call uncertain. This CDR3 is built from 12 residues. Germline assignment: CDR1 SGHVS and CDR2 FNYEAQ. CDR3 sequence reads: CVSSTSGTEAFF. As DNA, the CDR3 is TGTGTCAGCAGCACCAGTGGGACTGAAGCTTTCTTT.

The chain recombines TRBV15 with TRBJ2-5; TRBD1 aligns across 7 bases. V lost 4 bases, J lost 5 bases, and 7 bases stayed unmatched. Germline assignment: CDR1 LNHNV and CDR2 YYDKDF (reference sequence). This CDR3 is built from 14 residues. CDR3 nucleotide sequence: TGTGCCACCAGCACACGACAGGGTCTGGAGACCCAGTACTTC. Translating it yields CATSTRQGLETQYF. Full variable domain (outside the CDR3, taken from reference TRBV15 and TRBJ2-5): DAMVIQNPRYQVTQFGKPVTLSCSQTLNHNVMYWYQQKSSQAPKLLFHYYDKDFNNEADTPDNFQSRRPNTSFCFLDIRSPGLGDTAMYLCATSTRQGLETQYFGPGTRLLVL.